This TCR beta chain was profiled in a study of T cell responses to AZD1222 COVID-19 vaccine. General study results and limits: White British people made up most donors, females outnumbered males, and clonal diversity was possibly underestimated.

As for this clone: What it binds is unknown.

The V gene end was trimmed by 0 bases and the J gene end by 3 bases; junction bases not matched to a gene: 6. Per the germline V gene, CDR1 is MNHEY and CDR2 is SVGAGI. The CDR3 loop spans 16 amino acids. The repertoire was sequenced with immunoSEQ multiplex PCR; TCRdb's copy has only in-frame clones and lacks some. The sample gives some 54,000 clones, around 90% of which show up once; roughly 4% is in the top ten. Sequences were derived from peripheral blood, sampled on day 0 of AZD1222 vaccination. The gene calls are TRBV6-5 and TRBJ1-1; 8 nucleotides align to TRBD1. This TCR derives from an adult in good health. This CDR3 reads CASSYSGPGQDTEAFF. The DNA for the CDR3 is TGTGCCAGCAGTTACTCGGGTCCGGGACAGGACACTGAAGCTTTCTTT.